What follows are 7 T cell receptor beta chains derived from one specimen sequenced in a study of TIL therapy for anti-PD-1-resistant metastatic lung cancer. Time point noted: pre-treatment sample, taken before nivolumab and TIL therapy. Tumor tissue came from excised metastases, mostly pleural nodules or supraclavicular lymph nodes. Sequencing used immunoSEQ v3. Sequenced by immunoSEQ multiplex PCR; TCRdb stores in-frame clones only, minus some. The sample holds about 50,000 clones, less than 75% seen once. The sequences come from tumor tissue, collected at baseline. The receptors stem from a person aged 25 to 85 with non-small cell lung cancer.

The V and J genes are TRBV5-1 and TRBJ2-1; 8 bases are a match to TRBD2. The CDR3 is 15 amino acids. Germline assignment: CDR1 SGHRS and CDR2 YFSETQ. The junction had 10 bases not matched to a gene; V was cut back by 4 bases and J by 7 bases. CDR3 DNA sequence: TGCGCCAGCAGCCCCGCCCGGGGGGGCGCGAATGAGCAGTTCTTC. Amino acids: CASSPARGGANEQFF.

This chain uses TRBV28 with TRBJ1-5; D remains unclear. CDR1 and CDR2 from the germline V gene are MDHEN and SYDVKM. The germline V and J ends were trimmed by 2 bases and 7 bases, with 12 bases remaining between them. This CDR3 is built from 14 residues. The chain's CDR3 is CASSLGGLAQPQHF. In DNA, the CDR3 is TGTGCCAGCAGTTTAGGAGGGCTCGCGCAGCCCCAGCATTTT.

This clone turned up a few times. The CDR3, as DNA: TGCGCCAGCTCTGAGGGGGGAGGCTACGAGCAGTACTTC. Translated: CASSEGGGYEQYF. The genes are TRBV10-1 and TRBJ2-7; either TRBD1 or TRBD2 may supply D (6 bases each). The CDR3 contains 13 residues. CDR1 WNHNN and CDR2 SYGVQD come from the germline V gene (reference sequence). The germline V and J ends were trimmed by 8 bases and 3 bases, with 14 bases remaining between them.

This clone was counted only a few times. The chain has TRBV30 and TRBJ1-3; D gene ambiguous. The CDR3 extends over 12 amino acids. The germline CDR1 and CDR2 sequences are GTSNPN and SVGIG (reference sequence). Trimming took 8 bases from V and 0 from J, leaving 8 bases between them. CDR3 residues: CARWTSGNTIYF. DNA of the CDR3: TGTGCCCGGTGGACCTCTGGAAACACCATATATTTT. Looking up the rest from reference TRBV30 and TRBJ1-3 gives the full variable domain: SQTIHQWPATLVQPVGSPLSLECTVEGTSNPNLYWYRQAAGRGLQLLFYSVGIGQISSEVPQNLSASRPQDRQFILSSKKLLLSDSGFYLCARWTSGNTIYFGEGSWLTVV.

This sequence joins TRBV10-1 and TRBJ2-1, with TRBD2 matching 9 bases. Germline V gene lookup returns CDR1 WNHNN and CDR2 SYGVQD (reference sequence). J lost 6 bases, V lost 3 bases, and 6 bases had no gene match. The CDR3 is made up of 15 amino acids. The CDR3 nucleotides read TGCGCCAGCAGTGATTTTAGCGGGGGCCCCAATGAGCAGTTCTTC. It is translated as CASSDFSGGPNEQFF.

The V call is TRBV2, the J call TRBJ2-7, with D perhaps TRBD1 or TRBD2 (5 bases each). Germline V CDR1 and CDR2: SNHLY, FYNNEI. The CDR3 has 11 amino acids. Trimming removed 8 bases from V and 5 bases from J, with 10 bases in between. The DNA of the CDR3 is TGTGCCAGCGGCAGGGAGAACGAGCAGTACTTC. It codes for CASGRENEQYF.

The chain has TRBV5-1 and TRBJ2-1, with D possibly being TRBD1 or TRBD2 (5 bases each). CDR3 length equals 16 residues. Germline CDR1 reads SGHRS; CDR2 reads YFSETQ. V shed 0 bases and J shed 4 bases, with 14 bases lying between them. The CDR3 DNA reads TGCGCCAGCAGCTTGGCCGGGACGACCTTATACAATGAGCAGTTCTTC. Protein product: CASSLAGTTLYNEQFF. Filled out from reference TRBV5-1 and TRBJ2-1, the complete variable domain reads KAGVTQTPRYLIKTRGQQVTLSCSPISGHRSVSWYQQTPGQGLQFLFEYFSETQRNKGNFPGRFSGRQFSNSRSEMNVSTLELGDSALYLCASSLAGTTLYNEQFFGPGTRLTVL.